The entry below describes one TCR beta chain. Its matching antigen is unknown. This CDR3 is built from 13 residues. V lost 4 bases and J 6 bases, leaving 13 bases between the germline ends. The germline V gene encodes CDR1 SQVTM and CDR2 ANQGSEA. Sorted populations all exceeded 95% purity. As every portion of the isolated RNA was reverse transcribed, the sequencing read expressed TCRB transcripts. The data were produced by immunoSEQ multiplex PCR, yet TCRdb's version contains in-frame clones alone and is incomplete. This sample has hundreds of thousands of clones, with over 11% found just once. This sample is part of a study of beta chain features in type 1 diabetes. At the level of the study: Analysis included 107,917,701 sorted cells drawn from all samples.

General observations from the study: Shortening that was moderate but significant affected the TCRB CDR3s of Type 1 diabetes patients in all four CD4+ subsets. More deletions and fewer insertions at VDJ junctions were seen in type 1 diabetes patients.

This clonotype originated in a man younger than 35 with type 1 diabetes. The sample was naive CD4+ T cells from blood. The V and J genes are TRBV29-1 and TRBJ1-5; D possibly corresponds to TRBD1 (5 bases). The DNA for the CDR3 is TGCAGCGTTGGGGAAGGGGTGGGTCAGCCCCAGCATTTT. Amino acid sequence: CSVGEGVGQPQHF.